Listed below are T cell receptor beta chains from one sample, sequenced in a study of cytomegalovirus exposure and HLA in healthy donors. Assay used: immunoSEQ multiplex PCR; TCRdb lists only in-frame clones, some missing. The profile covers 200,000 to 250,000 clones, with about 85% appearing a single time and roughly 10% taken by the ten largest. Sequenced material: PBMCs. These TCRs come from a woman aged 45-59 years in good health and CMV-seropositive. The CDR3 runs from the conserved cysteine through the conserved F or W. The D gene is left open where the match is weak. Only part of the rows carry a size: once, few, many, or a class if the clone is expanded.

abundance: NA; d_gene: NA; v_gene: TRBV28; j_gene: TRBJ2-7; CDR3aa: CASGSQVPYEQYF; CDR3nt: TGTGCCAGCGGGTCACAGGTCCCCTACGAGCAGTACTTC
abundance: NA; d_gene: NA; v_gene: TRBV28; j_gene: TRBJ2-7; CDR3aa: CASSPPQHGTYEQYF; CDR3nt: TGTGCCAGCAGTCCCCCACAGCACGGAACCTACGAGCAGTACTTC
abundance: many; d_gene: NA; v_gene: TRBV5-5; j_gene: TRBJ1-5; CDR3aa: CASSVGGFGYQPQHF; CDR3nt: TGTGCCAGCAGCGTTGGGGGCTTTGGGTATCAGCCCCAGCATTTT
abundance: NA; d_gene: TRBD1; v_gene: TRBV28; j_gene: TRBJ1-6; CDR3aa: CASTRDRNSPLHF; CDR3nt: TGTGCCAGCACCCGGGACAGAAATTCACCCCTCCACTTT
abundance: NA; d_gene: NA; v_gene: TRBV30; j_gene: TRBJ1-2; CDR3aa: CAWGQGGYTF; CDR3nt: TGTGCCTGGGGGCAGGGGGGCTACACCTTC
abundance: few; d_gene: TRBD1; v_gene: TRBV6-5; j_gene: TRBJ1-5; CDR3aa: CASSRTGDQPQHF; CDR3nt: TGTGCCAGCAGCCGGACAGGGGATCAGCCCCAGCATTTT
abundance: NA; d_gene: TRBD1; v_gene: TRBV29-1; j_gene: TRBJ1-1; CDR3aa: CSVSGQGAVNTEAFF; CDR3nt: TGCAGCGTGTCTGGACAGGGGGCTGTGAACACTGAAGCTTTCTTT
abundance: NA; d_gene: TRBD2; v_gene: TRBV6-5; j_gene: TRBJ2-5; CDR3aa: CASSAGLAVKETQYF; CDR3nt: TGTGCCAGCAGTGCGGGACTAGCGGTTAAAGAGACCCAGTACTTC
abundance: NA; d_gene: TRBD1; v_gene: TRBV6-5; j_gene: TRBJ1-4; CDR3aa: CASSLERGLEEKLFF; CDR3nt: TGTGCCAGCAGTTTAGAGAGGGGGCTGGAAGAAAAACTGTTTTTT
abundance: NA; d_gene: NA; v_gene: TRBV5-1; j_gene: TRBJ2-7; CDR3aa: CASSLLESSYEQYF; CDR3nt: TGCGCCAGCAGCTTGTTAGAAAGCTCCTACGAGCAGTACTTC
abundance: once; d_gene: TRBD2; v_gene: TRBV29-1; j_gene: TRBJ2-5; CDR3aa: CSGLAGGGGETQYF; CDR3nt: TGCAGCGGGCTAGCGGGGGGCGGGGGAGAGACCCAGTACTTC
abundance: NA; d_gene: NA; v_gene: TRBV7-2; j_gene: TRBJ2-5; CDR3aa: CASSLFEGETQYF; CDR3nt: TGTGCCAGCAGCTTATTCGAGGGAGAGACCCAGTACTTC
abundance: NA; d_gene: TRBD1; v_gene: TRBV19; j_gene: TRBJ1-2; CDR3aa: CASSVGQGLYGYTF; CDR3nt: TGTGCCAGTAGTGTGGGACAGGGGCTCTATGGCTACACCTTC
abundance: NA; d_gene: TRBD1; v_gene: TRBV5-1; j_gene: TRBJ1-1; CDR3aa: CASRPTGQGPEAFF; CDR3nt: TGCGCCAGCAGACCGACCGGACAGGGACCTGAAGCTTTCTTT
abundance: NA; d_gene: NA; v_gene: TRBV28; j_gene: TRBJ2-3; CDR3aa: CAVSGTSTDTQYF; CDR3nt: TGTGCCGTCAGCGGCACTAGCACAGATACGCAGTATTTT
abundance: NA; d_gene: TRBD2; v_gene: TRBV5-8; j_gene: TRBJ2-3; CDR3aa: CASSLGRGTNTDTQYF; CDR3nt: TGTGCCAGCAGCTTGGGCCGTGGGACTAACACAGATACGCAGTATTTT
abundance: NA; d_gene: NA; v_gene: TRBV2; j_gene: TRBJ2-3; CDR3aa: CAIRRRTGGGYTQYF; CDR3nt: TGTGCCATACGGAGGAGGACAGGAGGGGGGTATACGCAGTATTTT
abundance: NA; d_gene: TRBD1; v_gene: TRBV6-4; j_gene: TRBJ1-2; CDR3aa: CASSGDRGYGYTF; CDR3nt: TGTGCCAGCAGTGGCGACAGGGGCTATGGCTACACCTTC
abundance: NA; d_gene: NA; v_gene: TRBV18; j_gene: TRBJ2-2; CDR3aa: CASSLLQENTGELFF; CDR3nt: TGTGCCAGCTCACTACTACAGGAGAACACCGGGGAGCTGTTTTTT